A single sample is the source of the 32 T cell receptor beta chains below, sequenced in a study of blood T cell repertoires in COVID-19. TCRdb keeps only in-frame clones here, not all; method: immunoSEQ multiplex PCR. The data contain approximately 340,000 clones, about 89% of them singletons. Material: PBMCs or T cells enriched from blood (not recorded which). Receptor source: a woman aged 40 to 50 who had been exposed to COVID-19.

The gene calls are TRBV6-6 and TRBJ1-1, with D unresolved. Trimming pared 6 bases from V and 0 bases from J, leaving 5 bases between. The CDR3 contains 12 residues. Germline CDR1 MNHNY, CDR2 SVGAGI (reference sequence). Written as DNA, the CDR3 is TGTGCCAGCAGGCTAATGAACACTGAAGCTTTCTTT. Residues: CASRLMNTEAFF.

CDR3 nucleotides: TGTGCCAGCAGCCTCGGCAGGGGCTACACCTTC. Translated, it gives CASSLGRGYTF. The V gene is TRBV3-1 (or the pseudogene TRBV3-2), the J gene TRBJ1-2, with D uncertain. CDR3 length: 11 amino acids. The V gene lost 4 bases and the J gene lost 8 bases, with 8 bases spanning the gap. CDR1 is LGHDT and CDR2 is YNNKEL in the germline V gene (reference sequence).

This sequence joins TRBV28 and TRBJ2-7; 7 positions match TRBD2. The CDR3 has 12 residues. Unmatched junction bases numbered 8, after V lost 10 bases and J lost 5 bases. In germline, CDR1 is MDHEN, CDR2 SYDVKM. CDR3 in DNA: TGTGCCACCCTCCGGGAGGTAAACGAGCAGTACTTC. Its protein is CATLREVNEQYF.

The CDR3 loop reads CASSSRGRYGYTF. CDR3 coding DNA: TGTGCCAGTAGTTCCAGGGGAAGGTATGGCTACACCTTC. The J gene is TRBJ1-2, the V gene TRBV19; D might be TRBD1 (6 bases). V was trimmed by 5 bases and J by 5 bases, leaving 12 bases between them. The length of the CDR3 is 13 residues. Germline V lookup: CDR1 LNHDA, CDR2 SQIVND (reference sequence). Together with reference TRBV19 and TRBJ1-2, the CDR3 gives the full variable domain: DGGITQSPKYLFRKEGQNVTLSCEQNLNHDAMYWYRQDPGQGLRLIYYSQIVNDFQKGDIAEGYSVSREKKESFPLTVTSAQKNPTAFYLCASSSRGRYGYTFGSGTRLTVV.

The chain is built from TRBV20-1 and TRBJ1-2; possible D gene TRBD1, 5 bases. Germline V gives CDR1 DFQATT, CDR2 SNEGSKA (reference sequence). The V and J ends lost 3 bases and 5 bases respectively, with 10 bases between them. The CDR3 contains 12 residues. CDR3: CSASQGVYGYTF. The CDR3 region has the DNA TGCAGTGCTAGTCAGGGTGTTTATGGCTACACCTTC.

The V and J genes are TRBV5-1 and TRBJ2-2, with D tentatively TRBD1 (5 bases). CDR3 length equals 14 residues. The V and J ends lost 4 bases and 6 bases respectively, with 13 bases between them. Germline V CDR1 and CDR2: SGHRS, YFSETQ. In nucleotides, the CDR3 is TGCGCCAGCAGCCTCCAGGGTGCGGCCGGGGAGCTGTTTTTT. It encodes CASSLQGAAGELFF.

The chain combines TRBV9 with TRBJ2-7, with 7 bases lining up with TRBD2. The length of the CDR3 is 14 residues. Germline V lookup: CDR1 SGDLS, CDR2 YYNGEE. V shed 0 bases and J 6 bases; nucleotides not matched to a gene: 6. CDR3 loop: CASSVGDWGGEQYF. The CDR3 bases are TGTGCCAGCAGCGTAGGGGACTGGGGGGGCGAGCAGTACTTC.

The chain has TRBV5-1 and TRBJ2-3, with a weak D call TRBD2 (6 bases). V shed 3 bases and J shed 6 bases, with 11 bases lying between them. Germline loops: CDR1 SGHRS, CDR2 YFSETQ. The CDR3 totals 13 residues. In DNA form, the CDR3 reads TGCGCCAGCAGCTCACAGACTAGGGATACGCAGTATTTT. It codes for CASSSQTRDTQYF. The variable domain in full, completed from reference TRBV5-1 and TRBJ2-3, reads KAGVTQTPRYLIKTRGQQVTLSCSPISGHRSVSWYQQTPGQGLQFLFEYFSETQRNKGNFPGRFSGRQFSNSRSEMNVSTLELGDSALYLCASSSQTRDTQYFGPGTRLTVL.

The chain employs TRBV12-3 or TRBV12-4 and TRBJ2-7; 8 positions agree with TRBD1. The CDR3 extends over 13 amino acids. V shed 10 bases, J shed 4 bases, and the junction held 9 bases outside the gene matches. The CDR3 DNA reads TGTGCCACCGGGAAAGACAGGGGTTACGAGCAGTACTTC. Residues: CATGKDRGYEQYF.

This sequence joins TRBV11-3 and TRBJ2-2; D call uncertain. CDR3 length: 14 amino acids. V lost 3 bases, J lost 7 bases, and 12 bases lay in between. The germline V gene has CDR1 SGHNT and CDR2 YENEEA. CDR3 protein: CASSLESLGGELFF. CDR3 sequence (DNA): TGTGCCAGCAGCTTGGAGTCGCTCGGCGGGGAGCTGTTTTTT. The whole variable domain, remainder taken from reference TRBV11-3 and TRBJ2-2, is EAGVVQSPRYKIIEKKQPVAFWCNPISGHNTLYWYLQNLGQGPELLIRYENEEAVDDSQLPKDRFSAERLKGVDSTLKIQPAELGDSAVYLCASSLESLGGELFFGEGSRLTVL.

CDR3 amino acids: CASSSRVEAFF. DNA for the CDR3: TGTGCCAGCAGCTCCAGGGTTGAAGCTTTCTTT. This chain joins TRBV11-2 and TRBJ1-1; tentatively, D is TRBD1 (5 bases). The V gene's germline CDR1 is SGHAT and CDR2 FQNNGV. The CDR3 totals 11 residues. V lost 4 bases to trimming and J lost 7 bases, with 7 bases between them.

The V call is TRBV24-1, the J call TRBJ2-3; TRBD1 matches at 11 bases. The CDR3 runs to 16 residues. V lost 3 bases to trimming and J lost 0 bases; unmatched junction nucleotides: 1. CDR1 is KGHDR and CDR2 is SFDVKD in the germline V gene. The CDR3 is CATSDGQGASTDTQYF. Here the CDR3 DNA reads TGTGCCACCAGTGATGGACAGGGGGCTAGCACAGATACGCAGTATTTT.

This clone appeared once. In DNA form, the CDR3 reads TGTGCCAGCAGTTACCTTCGGACAGACAATCAGCCCCAGCATTTT. This translates into CASSYLRTDNQPQHF. The chain is built from TRBV6-2 or TRBV6-3 and TRBJ1-5, with D maybe TRBD1 (6 bases). The V gene's germline CDR1 is MNHEY and CDR2 SVGEGT. This CDR3 comprises 15 residues. With 2 bases removed from V and 3 bases from J, the gap between germline ends came to 11 bases.

V usage is TRBV15 and J usage is TRBJ1-3, with 9 bases aligning to TRBD1. Germline values: CDR1 LNHNV, CDR2 YYDKDF (reference sequence). CDR3 length equals 16 residues. V lost 6 bases to trimming and J lost 2 bases; unmatched junction nucleotides: 8. CDR3 in amino acids: CATRPGTGSAGNTIYF. In nucleotides, the CDR3 is TGTGCCACCAGACCTGGGACAGGGAGCGCTGGAAACACCATATATTTT. Supplemented by reference TRBV15 and TRBJ1-3, the full variable domain reads DAMVIQNPRYQVTQFGKPVTLSCSQTLNHNVMYWYQQKSSQAPKLLFHYYDKDFNNEADTPDNFQSRRPNTSFCFLDIRSPGLGDTAMYLCATRPGTGSAGNTIYFGEGSWLTVV.

The rearrangement uses TRBV5-1 and TRBJ1-2; 7 bases match TRBD1. CDR1 is SGHRS, CDR2 YFSETQ, per germline. The CDR3 totals 15 residues. Losses at the gene ends were 0 bases for V and 4 bases for J; bases not matched to a gene: 6. The CDR3 DNA follows: TGCGCCAGCAGCTTGGCTGGGACAGATGTCTATGGCTACACCTTC. It translates to CASSLAGTDVYGYTF.

Only a few counts were recorded for this clone. CDR3 nucleotides: TGTGCCAGCAGCTCGGCGAGACAGGGAGGAGGGGGTTTTGGAAAACTGTTTTTT. Its translation: CASSSARQGGGGFGKLFF. The chain joins TRBV13 to TRBJ1-4; TRBD1 matches 7 bases. Per the germline V gene, CDR1 is PRHDT and CDR2 is FYEKMQ (reference sequence). V dropped 4 bases and J dropped 10; count of bases not matched to a gene: 21. This CDR3 contains 18 residues.

The chain employs TRBV4-3 and TRBJ1-2, with D possibly TRBD1 on 6 matching bases. Trimming took 2 bases from V and 5 from J, leaving 12 bases between them. Germline CDR1 and CDR2: LGHNA and YSLEER. The CDR3 contains 14 residues. CDR3 nucleotides: TGCGCCAGCAGCCAAAGTGGGCAGGGGTATGGCTACACCTTC. It is translated as CASSQSGQGYGYTF.

This clone was seen a handful of times. Distinct nucleotide sequences in the sample also encode this CDR3. CDR3 protein: CASSLSGSSYEQYF. The CDR3 DNA sequence: TGCGCCAGCAGCTTATCCGGGAGCTCCTACGAGCAGTACTTC. The chain links TRBV5-1 to TRBJ2-7; perhaps TRBD2 as D (6 bases). Deletions cut 2 bases from V and 0 bases from J, with 9 bases between. Per germline, CDR1 SGHRS and CDR2 YFSETQ. This CDR3 comprises 14 residues.

The genes are TRBV29-1 and TRBJ1-1, with D tentatively TRBD1 (6 bases). Germline V lookup: CDR1 SQVTM, CDR2 ANQGSEA. Trimming left V 2 bases short and J 0 bases short, with 10 bases between. This CDR3 is built from 14 residues. The CDR3 loop is CSVEFRGVNTEAFF. The DNA for the CDR3 is TGCAGCGTTGAATTCAGGGGCGTGAACACTGAAGCTTTCTTT.

V is TRBV7-3 and J is TRBJ1-6; D is undetermined. Trimming removed 0 bases from V and 5 bases from J, with 8 bases in between. Germline V gene sequence: CDR1 SGHTA, CDR2 FQGTGA. This CDR3 has 15 residues. DNA for the CDR3: TGTGCCAGCAGCTTAACCCGGACTAATAATTCACCCCTCCACTTT. Translating gives CASSLTRTNNSPLHF.

The chain has TRBV18 and TRBJ2-5, with D unclear. Per the germline V gene, CDR1 is KGHSH and CDR2 is LQKENI. The CDR3 has 11 residues. Trimming removed 4 bases at V and 5 bases at J, with 5 bases between. The CDR3 sequence: CASSHEETQYF. The CDR3 region has the DNA TGTGCCAGCTCACACGAGGAGACCCAGTACTTC.

The chain recombines TRBV25-1 with TRBJ1-6, with D possibly matching TRBD1 (5 bases). Germline values: CDR1 MGHDK, CDR2 SYGVNS. V was trimmed by 3 bases and J by 0 bases, leaving 15 bases between them. The CDR3 sequence is 18 residues long. The CDR3 protein is CASSDRKGEDSYNSPLHF. CDR3 nucleotides: TGTGCCAGCAGTGACCGAAAAGGGGAAGACTCCTATAATTCACCCCTCCACTTT.

The V and J genes are TRBV5-1 and TRBJ2-1; TRBD2 might be the D (6 bases). Trimming took 3 bases from V and 2 from J, leaving 12 bases between them. Germline V gene lookup returns CDR1 SGHRS and CDR2 YFSETQ. The CDR3 contains 15 residues. DNA of the CDR3: TGCGCCAGCAGCTCGGGACTCAATACCTACAATGAGCAGTTCTTC. This codes for CASSSGLNTYNEQFF.

This chain joins TRBV7-2 and TRBJ2-5, with 12 bases lining up with TRBD2. The CDR3 length is 15 residues. V lost 4 bases and J lost 4; bases outside the gene matches: 4. Germline lookup yields CDR1 SGHTA and CDR2 FQGNSA. In DNA form, the CDR3 reads TGTGCCAGCAGCTCTAGCGGGGGGGCCGGAGAGACCCAGTACTTC. Protein product: CASSSSGGAGETQYF.

V gene TRBV19 combines with J gene TRBJ1-2; 8 bases agree with TRBD1. CDR3 size: 14 residues. After removal of 5 bases from V and 3 bases from J, the junction contained 5 bases not matched to a gene. Per the germline V gene, CDR1 is LNHDA and CDR2 is SQIVND (reference sequence). The CDR3 DNA sequence: TGTGCCAGTAGTCGTCCGGGACAGGACTATGGCTACACCTTC. Encoded protein: CASSRPGQDYGYTF.

The V and J genes are TRBV6-5 and TRBJ1-5; TRBD1 matches at 7 bases. The CDR3 has 13 amino acids. V shed 5 bases, J shed 6 bases, and the junction held 4 bases outside the gene matches. Germline loops: CDR1 MNHEY, CDR2 SVGAGI. The CDR3 here is CASSRGGGQPQHF. For the CDR3, the DNA is TGTGCCAGCAGTAGAGGGGGCGGTCAGCCCCAGCATTTT.

The genes are TRBV19 and TRBJ2-1; D possibly corresponds to TRBD1 (6 bases). CDR3 length: 16 amino acids. V lost 6 bases and J lost 4, with 19 bases in between. Germline V CDR1 and CDR2: LNHDA, SQIVND (reference sequence). CDR3 protein: CASRKSGTRNYNEQFF. CDR3 coding DNA: TGTGCCAGTAGAAAGTCCGGGACACGAAATTACAATGAGCAGTTCTTC.

The chain combines TRBV18 with TRBJ1-2; possibly TRBD1 for D (6 bases). Trimming took off 5 bases at V and 4 bases at J, with 17 bases between the two ends. Germline V gives CDR1 KGHSH, CDR2 LQKENI. The CDR3 runs 15 residues. Here the CDR3 DNA reads TGTGCCAGCTCAAAGGACAGCGACCTAGGCTATGGCTACACCTTC. This encodes CASSKDSDLGYGYTF.

This clone has a single count. V usage is TRBV5-1 and J usage is TRBJ2-3; 11 bases agree with TRBD2. CDR1 and CDR2 from the germline V gene are SGHRS and YFSETQ. The CDR3 is made up of 18 amino acids. With 3 bases clipped from V and 5 bases from J, the junction kept 14 bases outside the gene matches. The DNA for the CDR3 is TGCGCCAGCAGCTCGGCCCCCCCTCTAGCGGGGGGTCGAGATACGCAGTATTTT. Translation gives CASSSAPPLAGGRDTQYF.

V and J are TRBV2 and TRBJ2-1; 7 bases map to TRBD2. The CDR3 covers 13 residues. V shed 4 bases, J shed 8 bases, and the junction held 5 bases outside the gene matches. Germline CDR1 is SNHLY and CDR2 is FYNNEI. The DNA for the CDR3 is TGTGCCAGCAGTGGGACTAGGTTTTATGAGCAGTTCTTC. Translated: CASSGTRFYEQFF.

V is TRBV18 and J is TRBJ2-5; the match to TRBD2 covers 10 bases. Germline assignment: CDR1 KGHSH and CDR2 LQKENI. The CDR3 has 18 residues. V dropped 3 bases and J dropped 4; count of bases not matched to a gene: 14. Written as DNA, the CDR3 is TGTGCCAGCTCACCCAATTTAAAGCGGGGGGGCTTCCGAGAGACCCAGTACTTC. Its protein is CASSPNLKRGGFRETQYF. Full variable domain (outside the CDR3, taken from reference TRBV18 and TRBJ2-5): NAGVMQNPRHLVRRRGQEARLRCSPMKGHSHVYWYRQLPEEGLKFMVYLQKENIIDESGMPKERFSAEFPKEGPSILRIQQVVRGDSAAYFCASSPNLKRGGFRETQYFGPGTRLLVL.

A single count supports this clone. This chain links TRBV5-5 with TRBJ1-1; D remains unclear. V was clipped by 0 bases and J by 7 bases, with 7 bases between them. CDR3 size: 12 residues. Germline loops: CDR1 SGHKS, CDR2 YYEKEE (reference sequence). The CDR3 DNA sequence: TGTGCCAGCAGCTTGGGAGTCGGTGAAGCTTTCTTT. As protein: CASSLGVGEAFF.